This T cell receptor beta chain was recovered during a study of T cell changes during pregnancy in multiple sclerosis (dated by TCRdb to between 2018 and 2020). For the study in its entirety: The study examined how the T cell repertoire changed over the course of pregnancy in women with multiple sclerosis.

In the case of this clone: What antigen it recognizes has not been identified. Base qualities are missing; no much larger clone stands one base away.

The CDR3 holds 14 amino acids from the cysteine to the phenylalanine. Kept here is only the CDR3 DNA, which spans 42 bases and is read in frame from base 1. CDR1 and CDR2, looked up from the germline V gene, are MDHEN and SYDVKM. The germline ends are 12 bases apart after V is trimmed by 9 bases and J by 0 bases. The library was produced with the immunoSEQ multiplex PCR assay. TCRdb's version of the immuneACCESS table is confined to in-frame rearrangements and falls short of the full clone set. An unresolved V gene accounts for under half of the shortfall where checked; the remainder is of unknown origin. The sample table holds fewer than 90,000 clones, of which approximately 95% were seen once. The ten largest account for approximately 1.7% of the sample.

The TCR sequence derives from a female donor in good health, enrolled as a control in a pregnancy study. Source: peripheral blood, taken after pregnancy. The chain uses TRBV28 and TRBJ2-1; the D gene is unclear. The nucleotides are TGTGCCAGTCGAGAGGCCCTCTCCTACAATGAGCAGTTCTTC. Its coded protein is CASREALSYNEQFF. Beyond the CDR3, the reference TRBV28 and TRBJ2-1 genes provide the residues; the full variable domain reads: DVKVTQSSRYLVKRTGEKVFLECVQDMDHENMFWYRQDPGLGLRLIYFSYDVKMKEKGDIPEGYSVSREKKERFSLILESASTNQTSMYLCASREALSYNEQFFGPGTRLTVL.